This TCR beta chain came from a study of identical twins. Points from the study as a whole: Sequences that were out-of-frame, alpha and twin-shared displayed an excess of low generation probability.

Per the germline V gene, CDR1 is SGDLS and CDR2 is YYNGEE. V lost 0 bases, J lost 5 bases, and 3 bases stayed unmatched. This CDR3 is 14 amino acids long. Unique molecular identifiers were present on cDNA, and template switching added a universal primer site. Using its own MiXCR run on the 5' RACE reads, TCRdb lists one record per CDR3 protein. The table shows roughly 240,000 distinct CDR3 sequences, with around 7.6% occurring only once. This clonotype occurred a few times. Its antigen is not known. These sequences were also reported in another study, on yellow fever vaccine responses in identical twins.

This TCR derives from a woman under 30 in good health. The chain has TRBV9 and TRBJ2-5; 8 bases are a match to TRBD2. Sequenced sample: CD8+ T cells sorted from blood. CDR3 in amino acids: CASSVEGGRETQYF. CDR3 bases: TGTGCCAGCAGCGTAGAGGGCGGGAGGGAGACCCAGTACTTC.